This paragraph reports one TCR beta chain. The antigen remains unidentified. This specimen belongs to a study of T cell repertoires in ileal Crohn's disease. Study-wide background: Under 40% were active smokers at surgery; median disease duration was approximately 8.5 years. Study results and limitations: Compared with CD4 T cells, sorted CD8 cells carried more expanded clones.

V lost 6 bases, J lost 4 bases, and 5 bases stayed unmatched. From germline, CDR1 is SQVTM and CDR2 ANQGSEA. This CDR3 has 13 residues. Clones were sequenced by immunoSEQ multiplex PCR, and TCRdb holds only the in-frame ones, with some missing. The profile covers 14,000 or so clones, with around 90% appearing a single time and roughly 3.3% taken by the ten largest. The rearrangement links TRBV29-1 to TRBJ1-2; 10 nucleotides align to TRBD1. This TCR was recovered from an adult with Crohn's disease. The specimen was ileal tissue. The CDR3 DNA reads as TGCAGCGTCCGACAGGGGGCGACCTATGGCTACACCTTC. Translating gives CSVRQGATYGYTF.